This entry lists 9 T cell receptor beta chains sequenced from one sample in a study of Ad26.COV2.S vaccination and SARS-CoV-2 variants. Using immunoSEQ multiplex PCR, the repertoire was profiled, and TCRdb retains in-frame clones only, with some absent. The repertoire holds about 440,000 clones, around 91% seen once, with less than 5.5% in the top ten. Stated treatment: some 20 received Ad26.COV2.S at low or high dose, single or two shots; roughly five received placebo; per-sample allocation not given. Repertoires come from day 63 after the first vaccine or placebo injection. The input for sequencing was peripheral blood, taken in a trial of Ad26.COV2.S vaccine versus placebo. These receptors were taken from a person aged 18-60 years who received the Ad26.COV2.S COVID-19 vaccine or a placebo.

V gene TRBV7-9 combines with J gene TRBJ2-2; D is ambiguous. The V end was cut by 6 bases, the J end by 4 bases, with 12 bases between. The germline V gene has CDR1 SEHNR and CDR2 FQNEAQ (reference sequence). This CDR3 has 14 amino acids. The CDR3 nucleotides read TGTGCCAGCAGGGGTACAACGAGCACCGGGGAGCTGTTTTTT. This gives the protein CASRGTTSTGELFF.

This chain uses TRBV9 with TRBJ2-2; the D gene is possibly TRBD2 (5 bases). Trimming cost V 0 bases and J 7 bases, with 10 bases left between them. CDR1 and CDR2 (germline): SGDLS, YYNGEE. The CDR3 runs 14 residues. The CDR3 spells CASSVALAVGELFF. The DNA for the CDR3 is TGTGCCAGCAGCGTAGCTCTAGCCGTCGGGGAGCTGTTTTTT.

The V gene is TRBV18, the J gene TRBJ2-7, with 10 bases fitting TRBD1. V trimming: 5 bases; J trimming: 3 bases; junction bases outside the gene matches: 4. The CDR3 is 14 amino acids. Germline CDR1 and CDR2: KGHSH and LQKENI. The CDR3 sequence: CASSAGTGDYEQYF. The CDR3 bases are TGTGCCAGCTCAGCCGGGACAGGGGACTACGAGCAGTACTTC.

DNA of the CDR3: TGCAGTGCTAGTCAGGGGCCTTCCTATGGCTACACCTTC. It is translated as CSASQGPSYGYTF. The rearrangement links TRBV20-1 to TRBJ1-2; a possible D gene is TRBD1 (6 bases). Between the trimmed V and J ends, which lost 3 bases and 4 bases, there was a span of 12 bases. The CDR3 length is 13 residues. CDR1 and CDR2 (germline): DFQATT, SNEGSKA (reference sequence).

This CDR3 is CASSTSALSYNEQFF. CDR3 nucleotide sequence: TGTGCCAGCAGTACTAGCGCCCTCTCCTACAATGAGCAGTTCTTC. V is TRBV27 and J is TRBJ2-1; TRBD2 matches at 7 bases. CDR3 length equals 15 residues. Germline values: CDR1 MNHEY, CDR2 SMNVEV (reference sequence). V lost 5 bases, J lost 0 bases, and 4 bases stayed unmatched.

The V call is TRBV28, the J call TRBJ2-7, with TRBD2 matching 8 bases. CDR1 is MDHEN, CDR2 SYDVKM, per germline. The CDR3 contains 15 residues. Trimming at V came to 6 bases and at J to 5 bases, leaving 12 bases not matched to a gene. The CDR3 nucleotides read TGTGCCAGCAGCCGACCGGGACTAGGACCGGACGAGCAGTACTTC. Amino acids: CASSRPGLGPDEQYF.

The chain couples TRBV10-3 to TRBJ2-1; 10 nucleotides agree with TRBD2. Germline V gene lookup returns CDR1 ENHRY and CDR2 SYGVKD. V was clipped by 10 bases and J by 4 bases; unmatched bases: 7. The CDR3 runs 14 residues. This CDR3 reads CATQGLAQYNEQFF. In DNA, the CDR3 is TGTGCCACCCAGGGACTAGCGCAGTACAATGAGCAGTTCTTC.

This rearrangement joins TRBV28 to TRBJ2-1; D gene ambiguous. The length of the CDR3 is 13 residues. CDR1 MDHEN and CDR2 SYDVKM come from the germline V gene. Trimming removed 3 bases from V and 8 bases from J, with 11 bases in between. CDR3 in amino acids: CASSFFVRDEQFF. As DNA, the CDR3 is TGTGCCAGCAGTTTTTTCGTCCGGGATGAGCAGTTCTTC.

CDR3 nucleotides: TGTGCCAGCAGTCGAGGGCGTAATGAAAAACTGTTTTTT. It specifies CASSRGRNEKLFF. The gene calls are TRBV27 and TRBJ1-4; D ambiguous. With 5 bases removed from V and 4 bases from J, the gap between germline ends came to 8 bases. CDR1 is MNHEY and CDR2 is SMNVEV in the germline V gene (reference sequence). This CDR3 is 13 amino acids long.